These 18 T cell receptor beta chains originate from one sample sequenced in a study of cytomegalovirus exposure and HLA in healthy donors. The PCR used 60 Vbeta and 13 Jbeta primers. Clones were read by immunoSEQ multiplex PCR, and TCRdb kept only the in-frame ones, dropping some. The sample lists 210,000 or so clones, over 75% occurring once. The sequencing input was PBMCs. The receptors come from a human donor in good health.

The gene calls are TRBV10-3 and TRBJ2-5; 12 nucleotides align to TRBD1. The CDR3 contains 14 residues. Trimming at V came to 10 bases and at J to 5 bases, leaving 8 bases not matched to a gene. Germline assignment: CDR1 ENHRY and CDR2 SYGVKD. The chain's CDR3 is CATTGQGARETQYF. CDR3 coding DNA: TGTGCCACCACGGGACAGGGGGCTCGGGAGACCCAGTACTTC.

This clone was picked up a small number of times. The chain combines TRBV7-6 with TRBJ2-5; possibly TRBD1 for D (6 bases). There are 14 residues in the CDR3. V was trimmed by 4 bases and J by 4 bases, leaving 13 bases between them. The germline gives CDR1 SGHVS, CDR2 FNYEAQ. CDR3 sequence (DNA): TGTGCCAGCAGCTCCAGGGGCGAAGCAGAGACCCAGTACTTC. It encodes CASSSRGEAETQYF.

V is TRBV6-6 and J is TRBJ2-2, with D tentatively TRBD2 (5 bases). The CDR3 loop spans 14 amino acids. Trimming removed 5 bases from V and 6 bases from J, with 13 bases in between. Germline CDR1 and CDR2: MNHNY and SVGAGI (reference sequence). In DNA, the CDR3 is TGTGCCAGCAGTACCGCGTCAGCGGCCGGGGAGCTGTTTTTT. This codes for CASSTASAAGELFF.

The rearrangement uses TRBV2 and TRBJ1-5; D perhaps matches TRBD1 (6 bases). Germline CDR1 reads SNHLY; CDR2 reads FYNNEI. The CDR3 has 14 residues. V lost 4 bases to trimming and J lost 4 bases, with 11 bases between them. The CDR3 is CASSGQGRNQPQHF. CDR3 in DNA: TGTGCCAGCAGTGGGCAGGGGAGAAATCAGCCCCAGCATTTT.

The chain recombines TRBV28 with TRBJ2-3; TRBD2 agrees at 7 bases. The germline V gene encodes CDR1 MDHEN and CDR2 SYDVKM. The trim removed 1 base at V and 2 bases at J, leaving 15 bases unmatched. The CDR3 covers 19 residues. CDR3 DNA: TGTGCCAGCAGTTTATCACCCCCTTGGAGACTAGCAAACACAGATACGCAGTATTTT. Translating it yields CASSLSPPWRLANTDTQYF.

The rearrangement uses TRBV5-8 and TRBJ1-4, with D hard to call. V was pared by 0 bases and J by 0 bases, with 18 bases between. The germline gives CDR1 SGHTS, CDR2 YDEGEE. This CDR3 region has 19 residues. For the CDR3, the DNA is TGTGCCAGCAGCTTGGTCCCTGCAGCCCTAGTTGCAACTAATGAAAAACTGTTTTTT. Translated, it gives CASSLVPAALVATNEKLFF.

The chain recombines TRBV9 with TRBJ1-4, with D perhaps TRBD1 (5 bases). V lost 4 bases, J lost 8 bases, and 18 bases lay in between. CDR3 length: 15 amino acids. Germline V gene lookup returns CDR1 SGDLS and CDR2 YYNGEE. CDR3 sequence: CASSPTRGYGEKLFF. DNA for the CDR3: TGTGCCAGCAGCCCGACCCGGGGGTACGGGGAAAAACTGTTTTTT.

The CDR3 region is CASSLRTSTGELFF. In DNA form, the CDR3 reads TGTGCCAGCAGCCTCCGGACAAGCACCGGGGAGCTGTTTTTT. This sequence joins TRBV16 and TRBJ2-2; possible D gene TRBD1, 5 bases. Germline assignment: CDR1 KGHSY and CDR2 FQNENV. Trimming removed 4 bases at V and 4 bases at J, with 10 bases between. CDR3 length: 14 amino acids.

V usage is TRBV2 and J usage is TRBJ2-6; D perhaps matches TRBD2 (5 bases). V gave up 1 base and J gave up 4 bases, with 8 bases separating them. The CDR3 is 15 residues long. Germline V gives CDR1 SNHLY, CDR2 FYNNEI. The CDR3 DNA reads as TGTGCCAGCAGTGAAGAGAGGGCCGGGGCCAACGTCCTGACTTTC. Translation gives CASSEERAGANVLTF.

The V call is TRBV6-5, the J call TRBJ2-1, with D tentatively TRBD2 (6 bases). CDR3 length: 15 amino acids. Germline values: CDR1 MNHEY, CDR2 SVGAGI. V gave up 4 bases and J gave up 8 bases, with 18 bases separating them. The CDR3 spells CASSSGAVGSDEQFF. CDR3 coding DNA: TGTGCCAGCAGTTCTGGCGCGGTCGGGAGCGATGAGCAGTTCTTC.

J is TRBJ2-1 and V is TRBV2, with 7 bases identical to TRBD2. The junction had 7 bases not matched to a gene; V was cut back by 5 bases and J by 6 bases. Germline V CDR1 and CDR2: SNHLY, FYNNEI. The CDR3 loop spans 14 amino acids. CDR3 loop: CASSTRTSPNEQFF. The CDR3 DNA is TGTGCCAGCAGTACCCGGACTAGTCCCAATGAGCAGTTCTTC.

Details on this clone: Sequence at one end of the junction differs from germline and may be a read error. The V call is TRBV7-9, the J call TRBJ1-5; 7 bases map to TRBD1. Germline CDR1 reads SEHNR; CDR2 reads FQNEAQ (reference sequence). The CDR3 spans 14 residues. The CDR3 region has the DNA TGTTCCAGCAGCGCAGGGACAGAGAATCAGCCCCAGCATTTT. It translates to CSSSAGTENQPQHF.

The chain links TRBV27 to TRBJ1-2; D uncertain. This CDR3 is built from 14 residues. Per germline, CDR1 MNHEY and CDR2 SMNVEV (reference sequence). Trimming took off 4 bases at V and 3 bases at J, with 12 bases between the two ends. The chain's CDR3 is CASSSIGSYYGYTF. CDR3 DNA sequence: TGTGCCAGCAGTTCGATCGGGTCTTACTATGGCTACACCTTC.

Worth noting for this clone: At one boundary the junction diverges from the germline segment, which might be a read error. This chain connects TRBV7-9 to TRBJ1-1; 7 nucleotides agree with TRBD1. Germline-derived CDR1 and CDR2 are SEHNR and FQNEAQ (reference sequence). The CDR3 consists of 13 residues. This chain's CDR3 is CSSTGQLNTEAFF. The CDR3 region has the DNA TGTTCCAGCACGGGACAGCTGAACACTGAAGCTTTCTTT.

This chain uses TRBV7-9 with TRBJ2-7, with 7 bases aligning to TRBD2. Per germline, CDR1 SEHNR and CDR2 FQNEAQ (reference sequence). Trimming took 3 bases from V and 4 from J; bases not matched to a gene: 15. This CDR3 has 17 residues. This CDR3 reads CASSFGSSAGRGYEQYF. CDR3 nucleotides: TGTGCCAGCAGCTTTGGCTCCTCAGCGGGAAGGGGTTACGAGCAGTACTTC.

V and J are TRBV4-1 and TRBJ2-2; 9 bases map to TRBD2. CDR1 and CDR2 from the germline V gene are MGHRA and YSYEKL. The CDR3 totals 22 residues. Losses at the gene ends were 1 base for V and 5 bases for J; bases not matched to a gene: 23. The CDR3: CASSQVQRASGVIVPGTGELFF. The CDR3 DNA sequence: TGCGCCAGCAGCCAAGTTCAGCGGGCTAGCGGGGTAATTGTACCTGGTACCGGGGAGCTGTTTTTT.

This sequence joins TRBV19 and TRBJ1-5; D may be TRBD1 (5 bases). The CDR3 is 13 amino acids. V shed 5 bases and J shed 4 bases, with 9 bases lying between them. Germline assignment: CDR1 LNHDA and CDR2 SQIVND (reference sequence). CDR3 protein: CASSDSLNQPQHF. The DNA for the CDR3 is TGTGCCAGTAGTGACAGCTTAAATCAGCCCCAGCATTTT. The variable domain in full, completed from reference TRBV19 and TRBJ1-5, reads DGGITQSPKYLFRKEGQNVTLSCEQNLNHDAMYWYRQDPGQGLRLIYYSQIVNDFQKGDIAEGYSVSREKKESFPLTVTSAQKNPTAFYLCASSDSLNQPQHFGDGTRLSIL.

The chain combines TRBV7-9 with TRBJ2-7; the match to TRBD2 covers 11 bases. After removal of 8 bases from V and 2 bases from J, the junction contained 11 bases not matched to a gene. This CDR3 comprises 16 residues. Germline lookup yields CDR1 SEHNR and CDR2 FQNEAQ (reference sequence). CDR3 protein: CASSRTSGRSAYEQYF. CDR3 in DNA: TGTGCCAGCTCGCGGACTAGCGGGCGTTCCGCCTACGAGCAGTACTTC.